This entry lists 21 T cell receptor beta chains sequenced from one sample in a study of blood T cell repertoires in COVID-19. Measured with immunoSEQ multiplex PCR; TCRdb has only the in-frame clones, and not every one. The sample records 78,000 or so clones, about four fifths being singletons. The specimen was peripheral blood. Every receptor here comes from a human donor in a cohort sampled during active COVID-19.

This chain joins TRBV7-8 and TRBJ2-4, with TRBD2 matching over 11 bases. Germline V gene sequence: CDR1 SGHVS, CDR2 FQNEAQ. Unmatched junction bases numbered 6, after V lost 5 bases and J lost 3 bases. The CDR3 consists of 16 residues. The CDR3: CASSPEGLAVKNIQYF. CDR3 bases: TGTGCCAGCAGCCCAGAGGGACTAGCGGTCAAAAACATTCAGTACTTC.

The chain links TRBV2 to TRBJ1-5; TRBD1 matches at 11 bases. Trimming removed 8 bases from V and 7 bases from J; junction bases left unmatched: 7. Per the germline V gene, CDR1 is SNHLY and CDR2 is FYNNEI. The CDR3 is made up of 14 amino acids. In DNA form, the CDR3 reads TGTGCCAGCCATGGACAGGGGGCTCTCCAGCCCCAGCATTTT. Protein sequence: CASHGQGALQPQHF. Based on the CDR3 plus reference TRBV2 and TRBJ1-5, the full variable domain is EPEVTQTPSHQVTQMGQEVILRCVPISNHLYFYWYRQILGQKVEFLVSFYNNEISEKSEIFDDQFSVERPDGSNFTLKIRSTKLEDSAMYFCASHGQGALQPQHFGDGTRLSIL.

The rearrangement uses TRBV29-1 and TRBJ2-3, with 12 bases identical to TRBD2. Germline V gene sequence: CDR1 SQVTM, CDR2 ANQGSEA. This CDR3 is 16 amino acids long. The V segment lost 4 bases and the J segment 2 bases; nucleotides outside the gene matches: 7. The chain's CDR3 is CSVGGLAGGPTDTQYF. CDR3 DNA: TGCAGCGTTGGGGGGCTAGCGGGAGGGCCCACAGATACGCAGTATTTT.

The chain links TRBV3-1 (or the pseudogene TRBV3-2) to TRBJ2-5, with D uncertain. V lost 6 bases to trimming and J lost 3 bases, with 5 bases between them. In germline, CDR1 is LGHDT, CDR2 YNNKEL (reference sequence). The CDR3 has 11 residues. CDR3 bases: TGTGCCAGCAGAACGGAAGAGACCCAGTACTTC. Its translation is CASRTEETQYF.

The chain links TRBV5-1 to TRBJ2-5, with unresolved D. The germline CDR1 and CDR2 sequences are SGHRS and YFSETQ. This CDR3 is built from 12 residues. The V and J ends lost 4 bases and 5 bases respectively, with 9 bases between them. The CDR3 is CASSVNFETQYF. The CDR3 DNA is TGCGCCAGCAGCGTTAATTTCGAGACCCAGTACTTC.

The CDR3 DNA is TGTGCCAGCAGCTTAATTGGCGGGAGTCGCGCAGATACGCAGTATTTT. Its protein is CASSLIGGSRADTQYF. The rearrangement joins TRBV7-2 to TRBJ2-3; the match to TRBD2 covers 7 bases. Per the germline V gene, CDR1 is SGHTA and CDR2 is FQGNSA. The CDR3 spans 16 residues. After removal of 2 bases from V and 4 bases from J, the junction contained 9 bases not matched to a gene.

The rearrangement joins TRBV28 to TRBJ1-2; D perhaps matches TRBD1 (6 bases). The CDR3 loop spans 14 amino acids. Trimming removed 6 bases at V and 4 bases at J, with 15 bases between. Germline-derived CDR1 and CDR2 are MDHEN and SYDVKM. As DNA, the CDR3 is TGTGCCAGCAGCCTCGACAGGCCCAGCTATGGCTACACCTTC. It encodes CASSLDRPSYGYTF.

The chain is built from TRBV5-1 and TRBJ1-2; no firm D call. Germline V lookup: CDR1 SGHRS, CDR2 YFSETQ. The ends were cut back, 4 bases at V and 6 bases at J, with 10 bases in the middle. CDR3 size: 12 residues. The DNA for the CDR3 is TGCGCCAGCAGCGCCTCATTAGATGGCTACACCTTC. It codes for CASSASLDGYTF.

This chain links TRBV28 with TRBJ1-5, with D possibly matching TRBD1 (5 bases). Germline lookup yields CDR1 MDHEN and CDR2 SYDVKM. This CDR3 spans 17 amino acids. Between the trimmed V and J ends, which lost 2 bases and 7 bases, there was a span of 21 bases. The CDR3 bases are TGTGCCAGCAGTTTACTGGTCCCCGACAGACAGCCGCAGCCCCAGCATTTT. This codes for CASSLLVPDRQPQPQHF.

The V call is TRBV19, the J call TRBJ1-1; D is unresolved. The CDR3 is 13 amino acids. Germline-derived CDR1 and CDR2 are LNHDA and SQIVND (reference sequence). Trimming shortened V by 4 bases and J by 1 base, and 7 bases separated the two germline ends. The CDR3 sequence: CASSTRQNTEAFF. DNA for the CDR3: TGTGCCAGTAGTACCAGACAGAACACTGAAGCTTTCTTT.

J is TRBJ2-3 and V is TRBV7-3; 8 positions agree with TRBD2. Germline V gene data show CDR1 as SGHTA and CDR2 as FQGTGA. J was trimmed by 5 bases and V by 3 bases; bases with no gene match: 4. This CDR3 is 14 amino acids long. The CDR3 bases are TGTGCCAGCAGCTTGGCGCTAGCGGGAGATACGCAGTATTTT. Its translation: CASSLALAGDTQYF.

This sequence joins TRBV21-1 and TRBJ1-5; the table's D call of TRBD1 was not tested on the DNA. TRBV21-1 is termed a pseudogene. The CDR3 is 18 amino acids. The CDR3 spells CASSKEPGQGHSNQPQHF. CDR3 bases: TGTGCCAGCAGCAAAGAACCTGGACAGGGTCATAGCAATCAGCCCCAGCATTTT.

The V gene is TRBV11-2, the J gene TRBJ2-1, with D possibly matching TRBD2 (6 bases). The ends were cut back, 1 base at V and 8 bases at J, with 12 bases in the middle. The CDR3 loop spans 14 amino acids. CDR1 and CDR2 (germline): SGHAT, FQNNGV. The chain's CDR3 is CASSLGGGGDEQFF. The CDR3 DNA follows: TGTGCCAGCAGCTTAGGAGGTGGCGGGGATGAGCAGTTCTTC. Full variable domain (remainder filled in from reference TRBV11-2 and TRBJ2-1): EAGVAQSPRYKIIEKRQSVAFWCNPISGHATLYWYQQILGQGPKLLIQFQNNGVVDDSQLPKDRFSAERLKGVDSTLKIQPAKLEDSAVYLCASSLGGGGDEQFFGPGTRLTVL.

The CDR3 is CSVEDSGGWQFF. Written as DNA, the CDR3 is TGCAGCGTTGAAGACTCGGGTGGGTGGCAGTTCTTC. V and J are TRBV29-1 and TRBJ2-1; D unclear. V was clipped by 0 bases and J by 12 bases, with 12 bases between them. The CDR3 has 12 amino acids. Germline V gene lookup returns CDR1 SQVTM and CDR2 ANQGSEA.

This chain links TRBV21-1 with TRBJ1-5. TRBV21-1 is a listed pseudogene. This CDR3 contains 17 residues. Written as DNA, the CDR3 is TGTGCCAGCAGCAAAGAAGGGCCAGGGAGGAGCAATCAGCCCCAGCATTTT. Residues: CASSKEGPGRSNQPQHF.

The chain uses TRBV11-3 and TRBJ2-1; a possible D gene is TRBD2 (6 bases). From germline, CDR1 is SGHNT and CDR2 YENEEA. There are 16 residues in the CDR3. V shed 3 bases and J shed 6 bases, with 18 bases lying between them. CDR3 region: CASSFAGSSRANEQFF. CDR3 in DNA: TGTGCCAGCAGCTTTGCCGGGAGCTCGCGGGCCAATGAGCAGTTCTTC.

The chain recombines TRBV5-6 with TRBJ1-4, with D maybe TRBD1 (6 bases). Germline CDR1 is SGHDT and CDR2 is YYEEEE. The CDR3 totals 14 residues. V shed 1 base and J shed 6 bases, with 10 bases lying between them. CDR3 coding DNA: TGTGCCAGCAGCTTGAGAGGGGGAGATGAAAAACTGTTTTTT. Translating gives CASSLRGGDEKLFF.

This chain joins TRBV11-3 and TRBJ2-1; perhaps TRBD2 as D (5 bases). Per the germline V gene, CDR1 is SGHNT and CDR2 is YENEEA. Trimming left V 5 bases short and J 9 bases short, with 14 bases between. The CDR3 loop spans 13 amino acids. The CDR3 nucleotides read TGTGCCAGCAGCGTTAATCTGGCGGGTGAGCAGTTCTTC. Translation: CASSVNLAGEQFF.

The CDR3 protein is CASSLASGGAFGELFF. For the CDR3, the DNA is TGTGCCAGCAGCTTGGCCAGCGGGGGGGCCTTCGGGGAGCTGTTTTTT. The chain links TRBV5-5 to TRBJ2-2, with 10 bases matching TRBD2. The CDR3 spans 16 residues. Germline trimming cut 0 bases from V and 7 bases from J; bases unmatched to any gene: 6. From germline, CDR1 is SGHKS and CDR2 YYEKEE (reference sequence). Full variable domain (remainder filled in from reference TRBV5-5 and TRBJ2-2): DAGVTQSPTHLIKTRGQQVTLRCSPISGHKSVSWYQQVLGQGPQFIFQYYEKEERGRGNFPDRFSARQFPNYSSELNVNALLLGDSALYLCASSLASGGAFGELFFGEGSRLTVL.

The V and J genes are TRBV29-1 and TRBJ1-5; D is possibly TRBD1 (5 bases). CDR3 size: 13 residues. Germline V lookup: CDR1 SQVTM, CDR2 ANQGSEA. Trimming removed 4 bases from V and 5 bases from J, with 12 bases in between. The CDR3 nucleotides read TGCAGCGTTGCGGGGGGAGGGGATCAGCCCCAGCATTTT. Translated, it gives CSVAGGGDQPQHF.

The chain links TRBV12-3 or TRBV12-4 to TRBJ2-7; tentative D call: TRBD2 (5 bases). Trimming left V 3 bases short and J 6 bases short, with 12 bases between. This CDR3 spans 13 amino acids. The CDR3 is CASSFREGPEQYF. In nucleotides, the CDR3 is TGTGCCAGCAGTTTTCGGGAAGGTCCCGAGCAGTACTTC.